This TCR beta chain was recovered during a study of radiotherapy plus CTLA-4 blockade in lung cancer. Study information: For 15% to 20% of patients, objective responses occurred, and about 34% had disease control. Whole-study results and caveats: Expansion of tumor-derived TCR clones was observed in blood after radiotherapy plus ipilimumab.

Of note for this clone: Its specificity is not known.

Using immunoSEQ multiplex PCR, the repertoire was profiled, and TCRdb retains in-frame clones only, with some absent. The sample carries roughly 90,000 clones, approximately 86% recorded once. The receptor's source is a human donor with non-small cell lung cancer that progressed on radiotherapy plus ipilimumab. The source material was peripheral blood, sampled from a patient treated with radiotherapy plus ipilimumab.

The CDR3 spells CASSEAGGRGRNGYTF. DNA of the CDR3: TGTGCCAGCAGTGAAGCGGGGGGCAGGGGGCGGAATGGCTACACCTTC. The chain links TRBV25-1 to TRBJ1-2; 8 positions agree with TRBD1. The CDR3 consists of 16 residues. Germline trimming cut 2 bases from V and 6 bases from J; bases unmatched to any gene: 11. Looked up from germline, CDR1 is MGHDK and CDR2 is SYGVNS.